These 24 T cell receptor beta chains originate from one sample sequenced in a study of T-cell memory formation after mild COVID-19. Each CDR3 protein gets one entry after TCRdb re-called the 5' RACE reads with MiXCR. The sample records 580,000 or so distinct CDR3 sequences, 15% to 20% being singletons. The material sequenced was PBMCs or a T cell subset sorted from them (not recorded which). The source of these receptors is an adult woman who had mild COVID-19 (a few samples of this study predate the infection). Cell type and time point are not known.

This chain links TRBV12-3 or TRBV12-4 with TRBJ2-3; no definite D call. Trimming cost V 3 bases and J 5 bases, with 6 bases left between them. The CDR3 is 12 residues long. The CDR3 reads CASSFWGDTQYF. The CDR3 coding sequence is TGTGCCAGCAGTTTCTGGGGAGATACGCAGTATTTT.

The rearrangement links TRBV6-5 to TRBJ2-1; TRBD1 or TRBD2 may be the D gene (5 bases each). There are 12 residues in the CDR3. V lost 4 bases to trimming and J lost 10 bases, with 11 bases between them. CDR1 is MNHEY and CDR2 is SVGAGI in the germline V gene. The CDR3 spells CASSSMGEEQFF. As DNA, the CDR3 is TGTGCCAGCAGTTCGATGGGGGAAGAGCAGTTCTTC.

The chain couples TRBV27 to TRBJ1-1; D is uncertain. CDR3 length equals 11 residues. Trimming removed 6 bases at V and 6 bases at J, with 8 bases between. CDR1 and CDR2 (germline): MNHEY, SMNVEV (reference sequence). CDR3 protein: CASRIGAEAFF. DNA for the CDR3: TGTGCCAGCAGGATCGGGGCTGAAGCTTTCTTT.

CDR3 sequence (DNA): TGCAGTGCTAGCAGATCAATGAGGGAACCCTACGAGCAGTACTTC. Its protein product is CSASRSMREPYEQYF. The chain has TRBV20-1 and TRBJ2-7; weak D call: TRBD2 (5 bases). The CDR3 runs to 15 residues. Trimming took off 3 bases at V and 2 bases at J, with 17 bases between the two ends. Germline V gene data show CDR1 as DFQATT and CDR2 as SNEGSKA (reference sequence).

The chain couples TRBV12-3 or TRBV12-4 to TRBJ2-3; D is perhaps TRBD1 or TRBD2 (6 bases each). This CDR3 spans 13 amino acids. The V gene lost 6 bases and the J gene lost 5 bases, with 12 bases spanning the gap. The CDR3, as DNA: TGTGCCAGCAGCCCGGAGGGGGTAGATACGCAGTATTTT. Amino acids: CASSPEGVDTQYF.

This clonotype was picked up a small number of times. This chain links TRBV3-1 with TRBJ2-3; D is possibly TRBD1 (5 bases). The CDR3 covers 13 residues. Germline loops: CDR1 LGHDT, CDR2 YNNKEL (reference sequence). V lost 8 bases to trimming and J lost 1 base, with 10 bases between them. The CDR3 reads CASPGQGTDTQYF. Written as DNA, the CDR3 is TGTGCCAGCCCCGGACAAGGCACAGATACGCAGTATTTT.

This clonotype was found many times. This chain joins TRBV7-6 and TRBJ2-1, with TRBD2 identical over 7 bases. Germline assignment: CDR1 SGHVS and CDR2 FNYEAQ. The length of the CDR3 is 15 residues. V shed 5 bases, J shed 7 bases, and the junction held 11 bases outside the gene matches. CDR3 loop: CASSPPGLAENEQFF. CDR3 nucleotides: TGTGCCAGCAGCCCCCCCGGGCTAGCGGAGAATGAGCAGTTCTTC.

The genes are TRBV6-5 and TRBJ1-1; 11 bases agree with TRBD1. V shed 2 bases and J 6 bases; nucleotides not matched to a gene: 2. The CDR3 runs to 14 residues. CDR1 is MNHEY, CDR2 SVGAGI, per germline. CDR3 DNA: TGTGCCAGCAGTTACACGGGACAGGGGGCTGAAGCTTTCTTT. This codes for CASSYTGQGAEAFF.

This clonotype occurred a few times. The chain employs TRBV5-1 and TRBJ2-4, with TRBD2 as a possible D gene (6 bases). Germline V CDR1 and CDR2: SGHRS, YFSETQ. The CDR3 covers 14 residues. Trimming pared 3 bases from V and 9 bases from J, leaving 16 bases between. The CDR3 is CASSSPGLEAIQYF. Here the CDR3 DNA reads TGCGCCAGCAGCTCACCGGGACTCGAGGCCATTCAGTACTTC.

The chain recombines TRBV20-1 with TRBJ2-3; 7 bases map to TRBD2. The CDR3 has 14 residues. From germline, CDR1 is DFQATT and CDR2 SNEGSKA (reference sequence). CDR3 sequence (DNA): TGCAGGGCCCCGGGGGAGGGGCTGACAGATACGCAGTATTTT. This codes for CRAPGEGLTDTQYF.

V gene TRBV5-1 combines with J gene TRBJ2-1; D remains unclear. The CDR3 is 12 residues long. CDR1 and CDR2 from the germline V gene are SGHRS and YFSETQ. V gave up 2 bases and J gave up 7 bases, with 7 bases separating them. The CDR3 region is CASSFIGNEQFF. The CDR3 DNA reads TGCGCCAGCAGCTTTATAGGGAATGAGCAGTTCTTC.

The J gene is TRBJ2-7, the V gene TRBV4-2; 8 bases are a match to TRBD1. CDR3 length: 14 residues. V lost 4 bases to trimming and J lost 2 bases; unmatched junction nucleotides: 4. Germline CDR1 and CDR2: LGHNA and YNFKEQ. CDR3 bases: TGTGCCAGCAGCCGTTGGGACAGGACCTACGAGCAGTACTTC. Its translation is CASSRWDRTYEQYF.

The CDR3 DNA sequence: TGTGCCAGCAGCTTAGGACTAGAGGCCTACGAGCAGTACTTC. It translates to CASSLGLEAYEQYF. The V and J genes are TRBV7-6 and TRBJ2-7, with a possible D match to TRBD2 (6 bases). This CDR3 region has 14 residues. CDR1 and CDR2 from the germline V gene are SGHVS and FNYEAQ. V was clipped by 1 base and J by 2 bases, with 9 bases between them. Using reference TRBV7-6 and TRBJ2-7 for the parts outside the CDR3, the full variable domain is GAGVSQSPRYKVTKRGQDVALRCDPISGHVSLYWYRQALGQGPEFLTYFNYEAQQDKSGLPNDRFSAERPEGSISTLTIQRTEQRDSAMYRCASSLGLEAYEQYFGPGTRLTVT.

This clonotype was counted at least ten times. The chain couples TRBV5-1 to TRBJ2-3; the match to TRBD2 covers 11 bases. The V gene end was trimmed by 3 bases and the J gene end by 0 bases; junction bases not matched to a gene: 3. The length of the CDR3 is 16 residues. Looked up from germline, CDR1 is SGHRS and CDR2 is YFSETQ. This chain's CDR3 is CASSSGLAGSTDTQYF. In nucleotides, the CDR3 is TGCGCCAGCAGCTCCGGACTAGCGGGTAGCACAGATACGCAGTATTTT.

This rearrangement joins TRBV3-1 to TRBJ2-5; D unresolved. Germline CDR1 reads LGHDT; CDR2 reads YNNKEL (reference sequence). Between the trimmed V and J ends, which lost 1 base and 0 bases, there was a span of 9 bases. This CDR3 region has 15 residues. CDR3 sequence (DNA): TGTGCCAGCAGCCAAGGGGGTTCGTACCAAGAGACCCAGTACTTC. Encoded protein: CASSQGGSYQETQYF.

This clonotype was picked up a small number of times. The rearrangement links TRBV6-5 to TRBJ1-4; TRBD1 is a possible D gene (5 bases). The CDR3 length is 16 residues. V was trimmed by 0 bases and J by 5 bases, leaving 13 bases between them. The germline CDR1 and CDR2 sequences are MNHEY and SVGAGI. The chain's CDR3 is CASSYSAGHLNEKLFF. CDR3 DNA: TGTGCCAGCAGTTACTCCGCAGGACACCTGAATGAAAAACTGTTTTTT.

In its sample, this clonotype was seen many times. The genes are TRBV12-3 or TRBV12-4 and TRBJ2-7; weak D call: TRBD1 (5 bases). Trimming pared 6 bases from V and 7 bases from J, leaving 13 bases between. The CDR3 length is 12 residues. The CDR3: CASSKGVGEQYF. The DNA of the CDR3 is TGTGCCAGCAGCAAAGGGGTGGGGGAGCAGTACTTC.

The sample holds a few counts of this clonotype. V is TRBV12-3 or TRBV12-4 and J is TRBJ1-1; D is unclear. Trimming shortened V by 0 bases and J by 0 bases, and 8 bases separated the two germline ends. CDR3 length equals 15 residues. CDR3 nucleotide sequence: TGTGCCAGCAGTTTAGCAGCACCCTTGAACACTGAAGCTTTCTTT. Amino acids: CASSLAAPLNTEAFF.

This clonotype was seen only a few times. J is TRBJ1-4 and V is TRBV12-3 or TRBV12-4, with unresolved D. The CDR3 sequence is 13 residues long. The V end lost 3 bases, the J end lost 6 bases, and 8 bases lay between the germline ends. The CDR3, as DNA: TGTGCCAGCAGTTTGGGAGAGGATGAAAAACTGTTTTTT. This sequence encodes CASSLGEDEKLFF.

The gene calls are TRBV7-2 and TRBJ2-3; 7 bases agree with TRBD1. Germline values: CDR1 SGHTA, CDR2 FQGNSA. J gave up 6 bases and V 6 bases, and 9 bases lay outside the gene matches. This CDR3 is 14 amino acids long. The chain's CDR3 is CASSRGPPPDTQYF. The DNA for the CDR3 is TGTGCCAGCAGTAGGGGGCCCCCTCCCGATACGCAGTATTTT.

This clonotype was picked up a small number of times. J is TRBJ2-1 and V is TRBV6-2 or TRBV6-3; 9 bases match TRBD2. Germline V gene sequence: CDR1 MNHEY, CDR2 SVGEGT. This CDR3 region has 15 residues. The ends lost 5 bases at V and 7 bases at J; junction bases unmatched: 9. CDR3 in DNA: TGTGCCAGCAGTCTATTCCTAGCGGGGAGGAATGAGCAGTTCTTC. This sequence encodes CASSLFLAGRNEQFF.

The chain uses TRBV9 and TRBJ1-2; perhaps TRBD1 as D (5 bases). Deletions cut 0 bases from V and 3 bases from J, with 9 bases between. Germline values: CDR1 SGDLS, CDR2 YYNGEE. The CDR3 runs to 14 residues. For the CDR3, the DNA is TGTGCCAGCAGCGTAGAGGGGAGGGACTATGGCTACACCTTC. This translates into CASSVEGRDYGYTF.

The chain uses TRBV29-1 and TRBJ2-7; D might be TRBD1 or TRBD2, each matching 6 bases. The CDR3 contains 13 residues. The germline CDR1 and CDR2 sequences are SQVTM and ANQGSEA. Trimming left V 6 bases short and J 0 bases short, with 12 bases between. CDR3 in amino acids: CSVPGASSYEQYF. As DNA, the CDR3 is TGCAGCGTCCCGGGGGCTAGCTCCTACGAGCAGTACTTC.

A few counts support this clonotype. The rearrangement links TRBV7-9 to TRBJ1-2; 8 positions agree with TRBD1. Germline CDR1 is SEHNR and CDR2 is FQNEAQ (reference sequence). The CDR3 extends over 15 amino acids. The V gene end was trimmed by 5 bases and the J gene end by 2 bases; junction bases not matched to a gene: 7. The CDR3 loop is CASSTRTGRNYGYTF. As DNA, the CDR3 is TGTGCCAGCAGCACCAGGACAGGGAGGAACTATGGCTACACCTTC.